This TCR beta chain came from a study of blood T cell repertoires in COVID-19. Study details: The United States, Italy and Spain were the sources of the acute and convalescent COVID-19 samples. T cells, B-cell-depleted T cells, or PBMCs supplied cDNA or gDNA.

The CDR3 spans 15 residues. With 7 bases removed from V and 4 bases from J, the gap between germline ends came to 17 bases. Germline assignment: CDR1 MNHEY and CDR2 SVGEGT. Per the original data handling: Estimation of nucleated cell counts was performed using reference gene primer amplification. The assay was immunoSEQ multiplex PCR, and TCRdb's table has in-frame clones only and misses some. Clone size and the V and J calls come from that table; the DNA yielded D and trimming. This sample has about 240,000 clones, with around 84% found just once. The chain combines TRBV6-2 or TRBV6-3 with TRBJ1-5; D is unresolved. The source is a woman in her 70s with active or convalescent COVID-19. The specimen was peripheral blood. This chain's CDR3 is CASTPPGGENQPQHF. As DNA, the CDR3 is TGTGCCAGCACCCCCCCCGGCGGGGAAAATCAGCCCCAGCATTTT.